The next 3 T cell receptor beta chains were all read from a single sample in a study of identical twins. TCRdb analysed the 5' RACE reads with MiXCR anew, one entry per CDR3 protein. Of under 900,000 distinct CDR3 sequences listed, over 9% are singletons. These data were also filed under a second study, of yellow fever vaccine responses in identical twins.

Material for sequencing was PBMCs. These receptors all come from a young woman in good health.

This clonotype appeared many times. V and J are TRBV20-1 and TRBJ2-3; D perhaps matches TRBD2 (5 bases). The V gene lost 8 bases and the J gene lost 5 bases, with 14 bases spanning the gap. The CDR3 sequence is 12 residues long. Germline CDR1 is DFQATT and CDR2 is SNEGSKA (reference sequence). CDR3 sequence: CSHSAFGDTQYF. CDR3 nucleotides: TGCAGTCATAGCGCATTTGGAGATACGCAGTATTTT.

This clonotype was observed a few times. The chain combines TRBV7-9 with TRBJ2-4; 9 nucleotides align to TRBD2. CDR1 is SEHNR, CDR2 FQNEAQ, per germline (reference sequence). V was clipped by 8 bases and J by 3 bases; unmatched bases: 5. The CDR3 length is 14 residues. For the CDR3, the DNA is TGTGCCAGCGCGGGGGGGAAAGTCAAAAACATTCAGTACTTC. This codes for CASAGGKVKNIQYF.

V is TRBV20-1 and J is TRBJ2-7, with D possibly TRBD2 on 5 matching bases. CDR1 is DFQATT, CDR2 SNEGSKA, per germline (reference sequence). V gave up 3 bases and J gave up 0 bases, with 12 bases separating them. The CDR3 runs to 14 residues. The CDR3: CSASTGITSYEQYV. The CDR3 coding sequence is TGCAGTGCTAGCACCGGGATTACCTCCTACGAGCAGTACGTC.